This note documents a single TCR beta chain sequence. Its antigen is still unknown. This record comes from a study of vaccination effects on CD4 cells after COVID-19. The V gene's germline CDR1 is SGHRS and CDR2 YFSETQ. V was clipped by 0 bases and J by 6 bases, with 6 bases between them. This CDR3 contains 13 residues. TCRdb's copy holds only in-frame clones and misses some; the assay was immunoSEQ multiplex PCR. The table records 71,000 or so clones, 65% to 85% of them present only once. Study findings and constraints: Only a few convalescent patients and no early post-infection timepoints featured in the study.

Antigen-specific CD4+ T cells were first expanded with viral peptide pools by the ViraFEST assay and only then sequenced. Subsequent to less than 13 days of culture, CD4+ T cells were isolated. None of these healthy vaccinees had been infected with SARS-CoV-2 before vaccination. PBMC cultures contained around 2 million cells per well, approximately 10 IU/ml IL-2 and approximately 9.4 ug/ml peptides. The origin of this receptor is a human donor who received a COVID-19 vaccine. Source: CD4+ T cells from PBMCs cultured with HCoV-OC43 spike peptides, taken before COVID-19 vaccination. Subset specified: HCoV-OC43 spike overlapping peptide pool stimulation. The rearrangement joins TRBV5-1 to TRBJ1-4; D unclear. The CDR3 spells CASSLDIDEKLFF. The CDR3 DNA sequence: TGCGCCAGCAGCTTGGACATTGATGAAAAACTGTTTTTT.